A single count supports the clone carrying this T cell receptor (beta chain). This specimen belongs to a study of cytomegalovirus exposure and HLA in healthy donors. PCR involved 60 Vbeta and 13 Jbeta primers. Here immunoSEQ multiplex PCR was the method, and the copy in TCRdb shows in-frame clones only, minus some. The sample lists roughly 200,000 clones, over 65% occurring once. CDR1 and CDR2 from the germline V gene are GTSNPN and SVGIG (reference sequence). This CDR3 has 14 residues. V shed 4 bases and J shed 0 bases, with 13 bases lying between them. Sequencing was carried out using PBMCs. The TCR was taken from a woman aged 30 to 39 in good health and CMV-seronegative. V gene TRBV30 combines with J gene TRBJ2-7; possibly TRBD1 for D (6 bases). The CDR3 DNA sequence: TGTGCCTGGATTTCCAGGGGTAACTCCTACGAGCAGTACTTC. Encoded protein: CAWISRGNSYEQYF.